Listed below are T cell receptor beta chains from one sample, sequenced in a study of blood T cell repertoires in COVID-19. The repertoire was sequenced with immunoSEQ multiplex PCR; TCRdb's copy has only in-frame clones and lacks some. This sample has around 360,000 clones, with more than 70% found just once. Material: PBMCs or T cells enriched from blood (not recorded which). These TCRs come from a man aged 35-49 years in a cohort exposed to, infected with or recovered from COVID-19 (not recorded which). The CDR3 runs from the conserved cysteine through the conserved F or W.

CDR3 length	V gene	J gene	CDR3 protein
12	TRBV10-3	TRBJ2-7	CAISERGYEQYF
12	TRBV28	TRBJ1-4	CASVGGREKLFF
15	TRBV18	TRBJ2-1	CASSQGLAGVNEQFF
12	TRBV10-3	TRBJ1-1	CAISESKSEAFF
15	TRBV3-1/TRBV3-2	TRBJ2-6	CASSHYRAGANVLTF
18	TRBV24-1	TRBJ2-1	CATSDSETSGRHDNEQFF
15	TRBV19	TRBJ1-2	CASSRDTLGLYGYTF
14	TRBV19	TRBJ1-2	CASRETGGNYGYTF
15	TRBV4-1	TRBJ2-7	CASSQDRGRGYEQYF
13	TRBV11-2	TRBJ1-3	CASRTGPGNTIYF
14	TRBV2	TRBJ1-1	CASSEYRGGPEAFF
15	TRBV27	TRBJ2-3	CASSLGVAGAATQYF
14	TRBV28	TRBJ1-2	CASTYDSVSYGYTF
17	TRBV5-1	TRBJ2-6	CASSHAPQRSGANVLTF
11	TRBV30	TRBJ2-7	CAWKATYEQYF
13	TRBV30	TRBJ1-5	CAWSVQGDQPQHF
16	TRBV7-9	TRBJ2-1	CASSFLTGGVTDEQFF
17	TRBV4-1	TRBJ2-1	CASSQDGWAGGPWEQFF
15	TRBV10-3	TRBJ2-3	CAISVNGRGTDTQYF
16	TRBV4-1	TRBJ1-5	CASSPQMGRDNQPQHF
12	TRBV7-9	TRBJ1-2	CASSPARERYTF
15	TRBV23-1	TRBJ1-1	CASSQSTGEATEAFF
14	TRBV6-5	TRBJ2-7	CASSLSRSVYEQYF
12	TRBV6-5	TRBJ1-2	CASSPGSNGYTF
13	TRBV19	TRBJ1-2	CASSNRDSWGYTF
15	TRBV5-1	TRBJ2-5	CASSLEGQVQETQYF
14	TRBV2	TRBJ1-2	CASSEEGIGYGYTF
14	TRBV5-1	TRBJ2-3	CASSPGQGTDTQYF
18	TRBV28	TRBJ2-7	CASRPDPGLAGDMYEQYF
11	TRBV30	TRBJ2-7	CAWSGGGEQYF
12	TRBV5-1	TRBJ2-1	CASSRSGNEQFF
16	TRBV20-1	TRBJ1-5	CSASRNVRTGASPQHF
14	TRBV7-2	TRBJ2-3	CASSLGQGTDTQYF
17	TRBV5-5	TRBJ1-6	CASSLTLQDSYNSPLHF
13	TRBV19	TRBJ2-1	CASSRDRGNEQFF
13	TRBV2	TRBJ1-1	CASSGRVFHGAFF
15	TRBV7-2	TRBJ2-1	CASGRRVSSYNEQFF
14	TRBV5-1	TRBJ2-3	CASTRTSGTDTQYF
13	TRBV4-1	TRBJ1-4	CASSRLRNEKLFF
14	TRBV6-1	TRBJ2-7	CASSDRDMDYEQYF
14	TRBV6-5	TRBJ1-2	CASSPGTADYGYTF
16	TRBV2	TRBJ2-6	CASSDHRGSGANVLTF
17	TRBV7-8	TRBJ2-2	CASSPRAAGTNTGELFF
18	TRBV4-1	TRBJ2-2	CASSTRRGQAANTGELFF
16	TRBV9	TRBJ2-7	CASSVAPQGATYEQYF
14	TRBV11-2	TRBJ2-7	CASTDKVLLYEQYF
13	TRBV3-1/TRBV3-2	TRBJ2-1	CASSQERGNEQFF
14	TRBV7-2	TRBJ2-1	CASNHDPSGGEQFF
14	TRBV7-6	TRBJ2-7	CASSQETGAYEQYF
17	TRBV18	TRBJ1-5	CASSPAGGVVSNQPQHF
16	TRBV10-3	TRBJ2-3	CAISELGRKRTDTQYF